Below, 25 T cell receptor beta chains from the same sample are listed, as sequenced in a study of T cell responses to AZD1222 COVID-19 vaccine. Assay used: immunoSEQ multiplex PCR; TCRdb lists only in-frame clones, some missing. This table holds fewer than 120,000 clones, approximately 90% found once. The input for sequencing was peripheral blood, taken on day 0 of AZD1222 vaccination. The receptors derive from an adult in good health.

This rearrangement joins TRBV7-9 to TRBJ2-1; tentatively, D is TRBD2 (6 bases). V was trimmed by 5 bases and J by 4 bases, leaving 18 bases between them. The CDR3 loop spans 16 amino acids. Germline assignment: CDR1 SEHNR and CDR2 FQNEAQ (reference sequence). As DNA, the CDR3 is TGTGCCAGCAGCCGAGACCCGGGCGGGGTTTACAATGAGCAGTTCTTC. It yields the protein CASSRDPGGVYNEQFF.

CDR3 sequence (DNA): TGCGCCAGCAGCCGGCTGGGTGGGCAGGGTGTAGAGACCCAGTACTTC. Amino acid sequence: CASSRLGGQGVETQYF. J is TRBJ2-5 and V is TRBV5-1; D is possibly TRBD1 (5 bases). V was shortened by 4 bases and J by 4 bases, with 20 bases between the two germline ends. Germline CDR1 and CDR2: SGHRS and YFSETQ. There are 16 residues in the CDR3.

This rearrangement joins TRBV6-1 to TRBJ2-5; TRBD2 might be the D (5 bases). The CDR3 length is 15 residues. CDR1 is MNHNS, CDR2 SASEGT, per germline. V shed 1 base and J shed 6 bases, with 15 bases lying between them. In DNA, the CDR3 is TGTGCCAGCAGTGAAGGGCGGGCGGGTGGCAAGACCCAGTACTTC. Translation: CASSEGRAGGKTQYF.

The CDR3 sequence is CSGKGLTSAEAFF. The CDR3 region has the DNA TGCAGCGGGAAGGGCCTAACGAGCGCTGAAGCTTTCTTT. The chain joins TRBV29-1 to TRBJ1-1; D ambiguous. V shed 7 bases and J shed 6 bases, with 18 bases lying between them. Germline lookup yields CDR1 SQVTM and CDR2 ANQGSEA. The CDR3 length is 13 residues.

V and J are TRBV4-2 and TRBJ1-5; perhaps TRBD1 as D (6 bases). CDR1 and CDR2 (germline): LGHNA, YNFKEQ. This CDR3 spans 15 amino acids. Trimming left V 0 bases short and J 2 bases short, with 8 bases between. CDR3 coding DNA: TGTGCCAGCAGCCAAGATTGGACAGGCAATCAGCCCCAGCATTTT. Translating gives CASSQDWTGNQPQHF.

DNA of the CDR3: TGTGCCTGGAGTGTATGGACAGGAGACCTTAGCTCCTATAATTCACCCCTCCACTTT. Translating gives CAWSVWTGDLSSYNSPLHF. This chain links TRBV30 with TRBJ1-6, with TRBD1 identical over 7 bases. From germline, CDR1 is GTSNPN and CDR2 SVGIG (reference sequence). Trimming took 0 bases from V and 0 from J; bases not matched to a gene: 11. The CDR3 length is 19 residues.

The table lists this clone with a count of one. This chain joins TRBV6-5 and TRBJ2-3; 8 positions agree with TRBD1. CDR3 length: 14 amino acids. The ends lost 6 bases at V and 7 bases at J; junction bases unmatched: 9. Germline V gene data show CDR1 as MNHEY and CDR2 as SVGAGI. The CDR3 protein is CASSPSDRAYTQYF. In DNA form, the CDR3 reads TGTGCCAGCAGCCCCTCGGACAGGGCCTATACGCAGTATTTT.

Regarding this clone: At one end the junction does not follow the germline gene, possibly because of a read error. This chain joins TRBV12-3 or TRBV12-4 and TRBJ1-3; 7 nucleotides line up with TRBD1. The CDR3 length is 12 residues. The CDR3 loop is CASSPPGTDPHF. CDR3 DNA: TGTGCCAGCAGCCCCCCCGGGACAGATCCACATTTT.

J is TRBJ1-2 and V is TRBV5-1, with D possibly matching TRBD1 (5 bases). The CDR3 length is 16 residues. Trimming shortened V by 2 bases and J by 5 bases, and 19 bases separated the two germline ends. From germline, CDR1 is SGHRS and CDR2 YFSETQ. The CDR3 region is CASSLSFRQTIYGYTF. The CDR3 bases are TGCGCCAGCAGCTTAAGTTTTAGACAGACTATTTATGGCTACACCTTC. Using reference TRBV5-1 and TRBJ1-2 for the parts outside the CDR3, the full variable domain is KAGVTQTPRYLIKTRGQQVTLSCSPISGHRSVSWYQQTPGQGLQFLFEYFSETQRNKGNFPGRFSGRQFSNSRSEMNVSTLELGDSALYLCASSLSFRQTIYGYTFGSGTRLTVV.

This chain joins TRBV18 and TRBJ1-1; 7 bases fit TRBD1. Germline CDR1 reads KGHSH; CDR2 reads LQKENI. CDR3 size: 14 residues. J gave up 1 base and V 4 bases, and 3 bases lay outside the gene matches. CDR3 nucleotide sequence: TGTGCCAGCTCACGGGACAGCACGAACACTGAAGCTTTCTTT. Protein sequence: CASSRDSTNTEAFF.

This clone has more than one count but fewer than ten. V gene TRBV5-1 combines with J gene TRBJ1-4, with 7 bases identical to TRBD1. The CDR3 is 14 amino acids. Germline trimming cut 1 base from V and 3 bases from J; bases unmatched to any gene: 0. Germline V gene sequence: CDR1 SGHRS, CDR2 YFSETQ. The CDR3 here is CASSLTGANEKLFF. DNA of the CDR3: TGCGCCAGCAGCTTGACAGGGGCTAATGAAAAACTGTTTTTT.

The chain combines TRBV28 with TRBJ2-7, with 9 bases that match TRBD1. The CDR3 is 14 residues long. V gave up 3 bases and J gave up 5 bases; unmatched junction bases: 5. Germline V gene sequence: CDR1 MDHEN, CDR2 SYDVKM. The CDR3 loop is CASSFRGTGNEQYF. CDR3 coding DNA: TGTGCCAGCAGTTTCCGCGGGACAGGGAACGAGCAGTACTTC.

The J gene is TRBJ1-2, the V gene TRBV4-1; D not certain. The CDR3 extends over 13 amino acids. With 1 base removed from V and 5 bases from J, the gap between germline ends came to 8 bases. Germline CDR1 MGHRA, CDR2 YSYEKL. CDR3 amino acids: CASSQGENYGYTF. In nucleotides, the CDR3 is TGCGCCAGCAGCCAAGGCGAGAATTATGGCTACACCTTC.

The chain joins TRBV30 to TRBJ1-1, with D tentatively TRBD1 (5 bases). The CDR3 loop spans 12 amino acids. The V gene lost 2 bases and the J gene lost 5 bases, with 9 bases spanning the gap. Germline CDR1 is GTSNPN and CDR2 is SVGIG (reference sequence). CDR3 in DNA: TGTGCCTGGAGTTTTGGGGGGACTGAAGCTTTCTTT. It is translated as CAWSFGGTEAFF.

The CDR3 is CASILALSTEAFF. CDR3 in DNA: TGTGCCAGCATCTTGGCCCTGAGCACTGAAGCTTTCTTT. The chain is built from TRBV12-3 or TRBV12-4 and TRBJ1-1; D unresolved. The CDR3 has 13 residues. The V gene lost 7 bases and the J gene lost 4 bases, with 13 bases spanning the gap.

The chain recombines TRBV11-2 with TRBJ1-1; D uncertain. Germline V gives CDR1 SGHAT, CDR2 FQNNGV. The CDR3 is 13 residues long. Trimming took off 3 bases at V and 6 bases at J, with 11 bases between the two ends. The CDR3 spells CASSLRASPEAFF. For the CDR3, the DNA is TGTGCCAGCAGCTTGCGGGCCAGTCCTGAAGCTTTCTTT.

The chain couples TRBV18 to TRBJ2-7, with 8 positions matching TRBD1. This CDR3 region has 18 residues. Losses at the gene ends were 6 bases for V and 3 bases for J; bases not matched to a gene: 19. CDR1 and CDR2 (germline): KGHSH, LQKENI. CDR3 nucleotide sequence: TGTGCCAGCTCTCTAAACATGCCCCGACAGGGGACCGTCTACGAGCAGTACTTC. Translating it yields CASSLNMPRQGTVYEQYF.

The V call is TRBV6-5, the J call TRBJ1-6, with a weak D call TRBD1 (5 bases). CDR3 length: 15 residues. The ends were cut back, 2 bases at V and 5 bases at J, with 10 bases in the middle. CDR1 is MNHEY, CDR2 SVGAGI, per germline. The CDR3 is CASSYGGIHNSPLHF. In nucleotides, the CDR3 is TGTGCCAGCAGTTACGGGGGTATCCATAATTCACCCCTCCACTTT.

The chain links TRBV14 to TRBJ2-1, with 9 bases that match TRBD2. The CDR3 contains 15 residues. With 3 bases clipped from V and 3 bases from J, the junction kept 3 bases outside the gene matches. The germline V gene has CDR1 SGHDN and CDR2 FVKESK. The CDR3, as DNA: TGTGCCAGCAGCCAGGGACTAGCTGTCTACAATGAGCAGTTCTTC. Protein sequence: CASSQGLAVYNEQFF.

The chain links TRBV19 to TRBJ2-1; TRBD2 agrees at 9 bases. The J segment lost 7 bases and the V segment lost 5 bases, leaving 9 bases of the junction unmatched. This CDR3 spans 15 amino acids. Per germline, CDR1 LNHDA and CDR2 SQIVND (reference sequence). The CDR3 is CASSALAGTENEQFF. The DNA of the CDR3 is TGTGCCAGTAGTGCCCTAGCGGGAACGGAGAATGAGCAGTTCTTC. Supplemented by reference TRBV19 and TRBJ2-1, the full variable domain reads DGGITQSPKYLFRKEGQNVTLSCEQNLNHDAMYWYRQDPGQGLRLIYYSQIVNDFQKGDIAEGYSVSREKKESFPLTVTSAQKNPTAFYLCASSALAGTENEQFFGPGTRLTVL.

This clone has a single count. J is TRBJ2-7 and V is TRBV6-1; 7 nucleotides line up with TRBD2. Per germline, CDR1 MNHNS and CDR2 SASEGT. The CDR3 is 15 residues long. V dropped 2 bases and J dropped 1; count of bases not matched to a gene: 5. In DNA form, the CDR3 reads TGTGCCAGCAGTGAACTTAGCGGGTTTTCCTACGAGCAGTACTTC. As protein: CASSELSGFSYEQYF.

The rearrangement uses TRBV13 and TRBJ2-7; 10 bases fit TRBD2. With V trimmed by 5 bases and J by 5 bases, 9 bases remained unmatched. CDR1 PRHDT and CDR2 FYEKMQ come from the germline V gene (reference sequence). This CDR3 is 15 amino acids long. The CDR3 spells CASSQTSGTRHEQYF. CDR3 sequence (DNA): TGTGCCAGCAGCCAAACTAGCGGGACTCGCCACGAGCAGTACTTC.

This chain uses TRBV6-5 with TRBJ1-5; D remains ambiguous. This CDR3 spans 13 amino acids. From germline, CDR1 is MNHEY and CDR2 SVGAGI. V lost 1 base and J lost 3, with 4 bases in between. The CDR3 sequence: CASSYLANQPQHF. The CDR3 DNA reads as TGTGCCAGCAGTTACTTGGCCAATCAGCCCCAGCATTTT.

This chain links TRBV19 with TRBJ1-5; TRBD1 matches at 7 bases. The V gene end was trimmed by 3 bases and the J gene end by 6 bases; junction bases not matched to a gene: 5. CDR3 length: 14 residues. The germline gives CDR1 LNHDA, CDR2 SQIVND (reference sequence). DNA of the CDR3: TGTGCCAGTAGTATGAGACAGGGTTTTCAGCCCCAGCATTTT. Protein product: CASSMRQGFQPQHF.

This clone appeared a few times. V usage is TRBV5-5 and J usage is TRBJ1-3; perhaps TRBD1 as D (5 bases). V was pared by 1 base and J by 2 bases, with 10 bases between. The CDR3 has 15 amino acids. Germline CDR1 SGHKS, CDR2 YYEKEE (reference sequence). The CDR3 DNA reads as TGTGCCAGCAGCTTGCAGGGAGGTACTGGAAACACCATATATTTT. Amino acid sequence: CASSLQGGTGNTIYF.